Below are 11 T cell receptor beta chains sequenced from a single sample in a study of CD8 T cells in Susac syndrome. Reverse transcription of about 0.5 to 1 ug RNA used random hexamers. TCRdb re-derived calls from the immunoSEQ multiplex PCR reads in MiXCR, one entry per CDR3 protein. The sample has 140,000 or so distinct CDR3 sequences; approximately 94% are singletons. Sequencing was performed on CD4+ T cells from PBMCs. All receptors derive from a human donor with Susac syndrome.

This rearrangement joins TRBV5-1 to TRBJ2-5, with a tentative D call TRBD2 (6 bases). V was clipped by 1 base and J by 5 bases, with 15 bases between them. Looked up from germline, CDR1 is SGHRS and CDR2 is YFSETQ. This CDR3 is built from 15 residues. CDR3 DNA sequence: TGCGCCAGCAGCTTGTATGGCGGGGTTGGGGAGACCCAGTACTTC. It is translated as CASSLYGGVGETQYF. Full variable domain (missing parts from reference TRBV5-1 and TRBJ2-5): KAGVTQTPRYLIKTRGQQVTLSCSPISGHRSVSWYQQTPGQGLQFLFEYFSETQRNKGNFPGRFSGRQFSNSRSEMNVSTLELGDSALYLCASSLYGGVGETQYFGPGTRLLVL.

The chain joins TRBV14 to TRBJ1-1; possible D gene TRBD1, 5 bases. Trimming cost V 1 base and J 3 bases, with 9 bases left between them. Germline-derived CDR1 and CDR2 are SGHDN and FVKESK. CDR3 length: 14 amino acids. CDR3 region: CASSQGGAYTEAFF. The CDR3 region has the DNA TGTGCCAGCAGCCAAGGGGGCGCGTACACTGAAGCTTTCTTT.

The rearrangement uses TRBV18 and TRBJ2-3, with a possible D match to TRBD1 (5 bases). The V end lost 3 bases, the J end lost 0 bases, and 10 bases lay between the germline ends. This CDR3 has 15 residues. Germline V gene sequence: CDR1 KGHSH, CDR2 LQKENI. The CDR3 loop reads CASSPYRSSTDTQYF. The CDR3 DNA sequence: TGTGCCAGCTCACCGTACAGGTCTAGCACAGATACGCAGTATTTT.

This clonotype was counted once. V and J are TRBV21-1 and TRBJ2-3. TRBV21-1 represents a pseudogene. The CDR3 loop spans 16 amino acids. Here the CDR3 DNA reads TGTGCCAGCAGCACCGCCTCTACCCACCCCACAGATACGCAGTATTTT. Residues: CASSTASTHPTDTQYF.

The chain has TRBV10-2 and TRBJ2-7, with D unresolved. Germline CDR1 WSHSY, CDR2 SAAADI. The CDR3 has 12 residues. V shed 0 bases and J shed 7 bases, with 7 bases lying between them. The CDR3: CASSESRQEQYF. DNA of the CDR3: TGCGCCAGCAGTGAGTCGAGGCAGGAGCAGTACTTC.

This clonotype has a single count. The V gene is TRBV21-1, the J gene TRBJ2-3. TRBV21-1 is a pseudogene segment. This CDR3 has 12 residues. CDR3 region: CASSKATDTQYF. CDR3 nucleotide sequence: TGTGCCAGCAGCAAAGCGACAGATACGCAGTATTTT.

The chain is built from TRBV29-1 and TRBJ1-4, with D possibly being TRBD1 (5 bases). There are 13 residues in the CDR3. Between the trimmed V and J ends, which lost 5 bases and 4 bases, there was a span of 11 bases. Looked up from germline, CDR1 is SQVTM and CDR2 is ANQGSEA. The CDR3 spells CSVRGVLNEKLFF. CDR3 bases: TGCAGCGTTCGGGGGGTTCTTAATGAAAAACTGTTTTTT.

The rearrangement joins TRBV2 to TRBJ1-1; 9 nucleotides agree with TRBD1. V lost 9 bases to trimming and J lost 2 bases; unmatched junction nucleotides: 4. This CDR3 is 13 amino acids long. Germline V gene lookup returns CDR1 SNHLY and CDR2 FYNNEI. The CDR3 protein is CASKGQGNTEAFF. Written as DNA, the CDR3 is TGTGCCAGTAAGGGACAGGGTAACACTGAAGCTTTCTTT.

This clonotype appeared once. The V call is TRBV9, the J call TRBJ2-3; possible D gene TRBD2, 5 bases. CDR1 and CDR2 from the germline V gene are SGDLS and YYNGEE. The length of the CDR3 is 15 residues. V shed 0 bases and J shed 4 bases, with 12 bases lying between them. DNA of the CDR3: TGTGCCAGCAGCGTAGCTGCGGGTTCGGCAGATACGCAGTATTTT. Translating it yields CASSVAAGSADTQYF.

CDR3 coding DNA: TGTGCCACCAGCTCTGACTCTGGAAACACCATATATTTT. This gives the protein CATSSDSGNTIYF. The V and J genes are TRBV15 and TRBJ1-3; D is unclear. CDR1 and CDR2 from the germline V gene are LNHNV and YYDKDF (reference sequence). With 5 bases removed from V and 0 bases from J, the gap between germline ends came to 5 bases. The CDR3 totals 13 residues.

The gene calls are TRBV6-5 and TRBJ1-5, with TRBD1 as a possible D gene (5 bases). V lost 0 bases and J lost 1, with 13 bases in between. Germline-derived CDR1 and CDR2 are MNHEY and SVGAGI. The CDR3 is 17 amino acids. Here the CDR3 DNA reads TGTGCCAGCAGTTACTCTCGGGGACTTGGGAGCAATCAGCCCCAGCATTTT. Its protein is CASSYSRGLGSNQPQHF.